These 13 T cell receptor beta chains were all obtained from the same sample, sequenced in a study of T cell clonality in common variable immunodeficiency. The repertoire was sequenced with immunoSEQ multiplex PCR; TCRdb's copy has only in-frame clones and lacks some. The sample includes over 40,000 clones, none of them occurring once. Sequencing used peripheral blood mononuclear cells. The receptors stem from a person aged 18 to 70 in good health.

This clone came up a few times. The CDR3 goes on 3 residues after the read ends, and that part is filled in from the germline J gene. The chain has TRBV5-1 and TRBJ1-2; D possibly corresponds to TRBD1 (6 bases). CDR1 and CDR2 (germline): SGHRS, YFSETQ. The V end was cut by 4 bases, the J end by 6 bases, with 19 bases between. The CDR3 spans 15 residues. The chain's CDR3 is CASSPRLQGVHGYTF. The CDR3 bases that were read are TGCGCCAGCAGCCCCCGATTACAGGGAGTTCATGGC.

In this sample, this clone turned up many times. The junction and the germline gene differ at one end; a read error may be behind it. Read sequence stops 3 residues before the CDR3 end, and the germline J gene provides the missing end. This chain links TRBV4-2 with TRBJ2-5; 14 bases line up with TRBD2. Germline loops: CDR1 LGHNA, CDR2 YNFKEQ. This CDR3 comprises 17 residues. CDR3 DNA (partial): TGCGCCAGCAGCCAAGAATCGGGACTAGCGGGGGAAGAGACC. Translated: CASSQESGLAGEET. The CDR3, in full, reads CASSQESGLAGEETQYF.

This clone was detected ten times or more. The read is 3 residues too short to cover the CDR3 end, so that end is filled in from the germline J gene. The rearrangement links TRBV14 to TRBJ2-7; 7 nucleotides line up with TRBD1. CDR3 length equals 16 residues. Trimming took 2 bases from V and 3 from J; bases not matched to a gene: 10. Germline V lookup: CDR1 SGHDN, CDR2 FVKESK. CDR3 residues: CASSQWDSQLFYEQYF. Incomplete CDR3 DNA: TGTGCCAGCAGCCAATGGGACAGTCAATTATTCTACGAG.

Comments on this clone: The CDR3 goes on 3 residues after the read ends, and that part is filled in from the germline J gene. J is TRBJ2-3 and V is TRBV7-2, with D possibly matching TRBD1 (5 bases). CDR1 and CDR2 (germline): SGHTA, FQGNSA. Trimming removed 1 base at V and 3 bases at J, with 8 bases between. The CDR3 has 14 amino acids. The CDR3 spells CASSLGGRTDTQYF. The sequenced part of the CDR3 DNA is TGTGCCAGCAGCTTAGGGGGCCGAACAGATACG.

This clone was counted a few times. The read terminates 3 residues ahead of where the CDR3 ends, so the germline J gene completes it. The chain recombines TRBV18 with TRBJ1-2, with D tentatively TRBD1 (6 bases). The CDR3 is made up of 14 amino acids. Looked up from germline, CDR1 is KGHSH and CDR2 is LQKENI. The CDR3 bases that were read are TGTGCCAGCTCTCGGACTAGCGGGGGCTACGAC. This encodes CASSRTSGGYD. The complete CDR3 sequence is CASSRTSGGYDYTF.

This clone was picked up a small number of times. From the germline J gene comes the end of the CDR3, since the read stops 3 residues before it. This sequence joins TRBV10-2 and TRBJ2-5, with 7 bases aligning to TRBD1. This CDR3 contains 15 residues. The junction had 6 bases not matched to a gene; V was cut back by 3 bases and J by 2 bases. The germline V gene has CDR1 WSHSY and CDR2 SAAADI. The covered CDR3 bases are TGCGCCAGCAGTGAATTGAACAGGGGTCAAGAGACC. Amino acids: CASSELNRGQET. The whole CDR3 reads CASSELNRGQETQYF.

With respect to this clone: The missing CDR3 end, 3 residues past where the read stops, is filled in from the germline J gene. The chain links TRBV19 to TRBJ1-1; D might be TRBD1 (5 bases). V dropped 3 bases and J dropped 2 bases, with 13 bases sitting between them. This CDR3 spans 15 amino acids. Germline V lookup: CDR1 LNHDA, CDR2 SQIVND (reference sequence). The CDR3 spells CASSISRQSNTEAFF. The part of the CDR3 DNA that was read is TGTGCCAGTAGTATTTCGAGACAGAGTAACACTGAA. Full variable domain (rest looked up from reference TRBV19 and TRBJ1-1): DGGITQSPKYLFRKEGQNVTLSCEQNLNHDAMYWYRQDPGQGLRLIYYSQIVNDFQKGDIAEGYSVSREKKESFPLTVTSAQKNPTAFYLCASSISRQSNTEAFFGQGTRLTVV.

This clone was recorded at least ten times. The read gets to within 3 residues of the CDR3 end, and the germline J gene fills in the rest. The genes are TRBV14 and TRBJ2-5; D uncertain. The germline V gene has CDR1 SGHDN and CDR2 FVKESK. V gave up 0 bases and J gave up 5 bases, with 4 bases separating them. The CDR3 runs to 12 residues. The part of the CDR3 DNA that was read is TGTGCCAGCAGCCAAGAAAGGGAGACC. Translating it yields CASSQERET. The complete CDR3 sequence is CASSQERETQYF.

This clone was found a few times. The read halts 3 residues ahead of the CDR3 end, with the missing end drawn from the germline J gene. The V and J genes are TRBV10-2 and TRBJ2-7; TRBD2 agrees at 8 bases. The CDR3 totals 14 residues. The germline CDR1 and CDR2 sequences are WSHSY and SAAADI. J was trimmed by 5 bases and V by 2 bases; bases with no gene match: 5. The CDR3 sequence is CASSERRGDNEQYF. CDR3 DNA (partial): TGCGCCAGCAGTGAGAGGCGGGGGGACAACGAG.

This clone was recorded at least ten times. The read terminates 3 residues before the CDR3 end, so the remaining end is supplied by the germline J gene. The V call is TRBV5-6, the J call TRBJ2-3, with TRBD2 as a possible D gene (5 bases). The CDR3 loop spans 15 amino acids. Germline V gene lookup returns CDR1 SGHDT and CDR2 YYEEEE. The CDR3 sequence is CASSLAGGRAETQYF. The sequenced part of the CDR3 DNA is TGTGCCAGCAGCTTGGCTGGTGGGCGGGCGGAGACG.

In this sample, this clone turned up many times. Sequencing ends 3 residues short of the CDR3 end; the germline J gene provides the rest. The chain carries TRBV14 and TRBJ2-5; D remains unclear. Germline V gives CDR1 SGHDN, CDR2 FVKESK. The CDR3 has 15 residues. V was cut by 4 bases and J by 2 bases, with 14 bases left in between. CDR3 bases read: TGTGCCAGCAGCCTGCAGGTAGTCAAACAAGAGACC. Residues: CASSLQVVKQET. The CDR3 as a whole reads CASSLQVVKQETQYF.

The sequenced CDR3 bases are TGTGCCAGCTCACCCCAGGGCCCAAGATATGGC. Its protein product is CASSPQGPRYG. The full-length CDR3 reads as CASSPQGPRYGYTF. V is TRBV18 and J is TRBJ1-2, with D perhaps matching TRBD1 (5 bases). From the germline J gene comes the end of the CDR3, since the read stops 3 residues before it. CDR3 length: 14 amino acids. Trimming cost V 3 bases and J 5 bases, with 13 bases left between them. From germline, CDR1 is KGHSH and CDR2 LQKENI. Using reference TRBV18 and TRBJ1-2 for the parts outside the CDR3, the full variable domain is NAGVMQNPRHLVRRRGQEARLRCSPMKGHSHVYWYRQLPEEGLKFMVYLQKENIIDESGMPKERFSAEFPKEGPSILRIQQVVRGDSAAYFCASSPQGPRYGYTFGSGTRLTVV.

This clone occurred a few times. The read ends 3 residues early relative to the CDR3; the germline J gene fills the gap. The rearrangement uses TRBV25-1 and TRBJ2-1; tentatively, D is TRBD2 (6 bases). The V end lost 4 bases, the J end lost 3 bases, and 10 bases lay between the germline ends. The germline gives CDR1 MGHDK, CDR2 SYGVNS. The CDR3 length is 14 residues. The covered CDR3 bases are TGTGCCAGCAGTGGAGGAGGGGTCTACAATGAG. This codes for CASSGGGVYNE. The whole CDR3 region reads CASSGGGVYNEQFF. Based on the CDR3 plus reference TRBV25-1 and TRBJ2-1, the full variable domain is EADIYQTPRYLVIGTGKKITLECSQTMGHDKMYWYQQDPGMELHLIHYSYGVNSTEKGDLSSESTVSRIRTEHFPLTLESARPSHTSQYLCASSGGGVYNEQFFGPGTRLTVL.